The 14 T cell receptor beta chains presented below share a single source sample, sequenced in a study of blood T cell repertoires in COVID-19. Assay used: immunoSEQ multiplex PCR; TCRdb lists only in-frame clones, some missing. The table lists 65,000 to 70,000 clones, roughly 89% of them singletons. Sequencing input: peripheral blood. The source is a woman aged 80 or over with acute or convalescent COVID-19.

V and J are TRBV7-9 and TRBJ1-3; D ambiguous. This CDR3 has 13 amino acids. The germline V gene encodes CDR1 SEHNR and CDR2 FQNEAQ (reference sequence). Trimming left V 4 bases short and J 4 bases short, with 8 bases between. Here the CDR3 reads CASSSPGGNTIYF. In DNA, the CDR3 is TGTGCCAGCAGCTCCCCGGGGGGAAACACCATATATTTT.

The chain is built from TRBV28 and TRBJ1-2, with TRBD1 identical over 8 bases. The ends lost 6 bases at V and 4 bases at J; junction bases unmatched: 13. Germline-derived CDR1 and CDR2 are MDHEN and SYDVKM. This CDR3 has 16 residues. The CDR3 sequence is CASRSYGQGFSYGYTF. The DNA of the CDR3 is TGTGCCAGCAGATCTTACGGACAGGGTTTCTCCTATGGCTACACCTTC.

This clone was seen a single time. A far larger clone is one nucleotide away, so this likely arose from a read error. V is TRBV7-2 and J is TRBJ1-1, with TRBD1 matching over 8 bases. This CDR3 region has 13 residues. J was trimmed by 4 bases and V by 5 bases; bases with no gene match: 3. Germline loops: CDR1 SGHTA, CDR2 FQGNSA. In DNA form, the CDR3 reads TGTGCCAGCAGCCGTACAGGGGGCACTGAAGCTTTCTTT. Its protein product is CASSRTGGTEAFF.

CDR3 DNA: TGTGCCACCAGTGACTCGGGGCTAGCGGGCCTTAATGAGCAGTTCTTC. It encodes CATSDSGLAGLNEQFF. The chain links TRBV24-1 to TRBJ2-1, with 8 bases matching TRBD2. This CDR3 has 16 residues. Germline values: CDR1 KGHDR, CDR2 SFDVKD. V dropped 4 bases and J dropped 7; count of bases not matched to a gene: 11.

J is TRBJ2-2 and V is TRBV19; D is perhaps TRBD2 (6 bases). The CDR3 length is 16 residues. Germline CDR1 reads LNHDA; CDR2 reads SQIVND (reference sequence). Trimming stripped 3 bases from V and 5 bases from J, with 16 bases between. CDR3 DNA: TGTGCCAGTAGTATGGTCTGGCTAGCGCCTACCGGGGAGCTGTTTTTT. Its protein product is CASSMVWLAPTGELFF.

J is TRBJ2-3 and V is TRBV27, with D possibly matching TRBD2 (6 bases). Germline-derived CDR1 and CDR2 are MNHEY and SMNVEV (reference sequence). The CDR3 has 18 residues. The V end lost 5 bases, the J end lost 6 bases, and 27 bases lay between the germline ends. CDR3 in DNA: TGTGCCAGCAGTCATATCCCACCGAGCGGGCCGCGGCCGGATACGCAGTATTTT. Protein sequence: CASSHIPPSGPRPDTQYF.

This chain uses TRBV29-1 with TRBJ2-7; 9 positions match TRBD1. Germline V CDR1 and CDR2: SQVTM, ANQGSEA. The CDR3 runs 14 residues. Losses at the gene ends were 6 bases for V and 0 bases for J; bases not matched to a gene: 6. CDR3 DNA: TGCAGCGTGACCGGGACAGGGAGCTCCTACGAGCAGTACTTC. Protein sequence: CSVTGTGSSYEQYF.

The V call is TRBV5-1, the J call TRBJ2-3; TRBD1 matches at 9 bases. This CDR3 region has 15 residues. The V and J ends lost 5 bases and 2 bases, in that order; junction bases with no gene match: 6. Per the germline V gene, CDR1 is SGHRS and CDR2 is YFSETQ. CDR3 sequence (DNA): TGCGCCAGCAGACAGGGGGCCCCGAACACAGATACGCAGTATTTT. It codes for CASRQGAPNTDTQYF. The whole variable domain, filled in from reference TRBV5-1 and TRBJ2-3, reads KAGVTQTPRYLIKTRGQQVTLSCSPISGHRSVSWYQQTPGQGLQFLFEYFSETQRNKGNFPGRFSGRQFSNSRSEMNVSTLELGDSALYLCASRQGAPNTDTQYFGPGTRLTVL.

This clone occurred once. The genes are TRBV7-2 and TRBJ2-1; 8 nucleotides align to TRBD2. With V trimmed by 3 bases and J by 10 bases, 11 bases remained unmatched. The CDR3 has 15 amino acids. Germline assignment: CDR1 SGHTA and CDR2 FQGNSA. In nucleotides, the CDR3 is TGTGCCAGCAGCTTTTGGCTAGCGGGCCAGTTAGAGCAGTTCTTC. Translation gives CASSFWLAGQLEQFF. Full variable domain (outside the CDR3, taken from reference TRBV7-2 and TRBJ2-1): GAGVSQSPSNKVTEKGKDVELRCDPISGHTALYWYRQSLGQGLEFLIYFQGNSAPDKSGLPSDRFSAERTGGSVSTLTIQRTQQEDSAVYLCASSFWLAGQLEQFFGPGTRLTVL.

This chain connects TRBV3-1 (or the pseudogene TRBV3-2) to TRBJ1-6; D might be TRBD1 (5 bases). Germline V gene lookup returns CDR1 LGHDT and CDR2 YNNKEL (reference sequence). Trimming cost V 8 bases and J 5 bases, with 10 bases left between them. The CDR3 extends over 13 amino acids. As DNA, the CDR3 is TGTGCCAGCTCGGGGGTTGATAATTCACCCCTCCACTTT. As protein: CASSGVDNSPLHF.

This clone was found once. The V call is TRBV7-2, the J call TRBJ2-4; D is unresolved. Looked up from germline, CDR1 is SGHTA and CDR2 is FQGNSA. CDR3 length: 13 residues. Trimming cost V 6 bases and J 2 bases, with 8 bases left between them. The CDR3 DNA reads TGTGCCAGCAGTTATGACTCCAAAAACATTCAGTACTTC. This encodes CASSYDSKNIQYF. The variable domain in full, with the rest retrieved from reference TRBV7-2 and TRBJ2-4, is GAGVSQSPSNKVTEKGKDVELRCDPISGHTALYWYRQSLGQGLEFLIYFQGNSAPDKSGLPSDRFSAERTGGSVSTLTIQRTQQEDSAVYLCASSYDSKNIQYFGAGTRLSVL.

CDR3 in DNA: TGTGCCAGCAGCGAGCACGAGGGCGGATTGAGTGGCTACACCTTC. Protein: CASSEHEGGLSGYTF. V and J are TRBV5-5 and TRBJ1-2; the D is unclear. Germline CDR1 and CDR2: SGHKS and YYEKEE (reference sequence). Between the trimmed V and J ends, which lost 4 bases and 7 bases, there was a span of 20 bases. The CDR3 consists of 15 residues.

This chain joins TRBV10-3 and TRBJ2-7, with 9 bases matching TRBD2. The CDR3 consists of 16 residues. Unmatched junction bases numbered 10, after V lost 7 bases and J lost 0 bases. The V gene's germline CDR1 is ENHRY and CDR2 SYGVKD. The CDR3 nucleotides are TGTGCCATCACAGGTAGCGGGGGCCGTAGCTCCTACGAGCAGTACTTC. Its translation: CAITGSGGRSSYEQYF.

The V call is TRBV6-6, the J call TRBJ2-1; D is ambiguous. Trimming cost V 0 bases and J 7 bases, with 7 bases left between them. Germline loops: CDR1 MNHNY, CDR2 SVGAGI (reference sequence). The CDR3 is 13 amino acids. The CDR3 spells CASSYSAQNEQFF. CDR3 in DNA: TGTGCCAGCAGTTACTCGGCCCAAAATGAGCAGTTCTTC.